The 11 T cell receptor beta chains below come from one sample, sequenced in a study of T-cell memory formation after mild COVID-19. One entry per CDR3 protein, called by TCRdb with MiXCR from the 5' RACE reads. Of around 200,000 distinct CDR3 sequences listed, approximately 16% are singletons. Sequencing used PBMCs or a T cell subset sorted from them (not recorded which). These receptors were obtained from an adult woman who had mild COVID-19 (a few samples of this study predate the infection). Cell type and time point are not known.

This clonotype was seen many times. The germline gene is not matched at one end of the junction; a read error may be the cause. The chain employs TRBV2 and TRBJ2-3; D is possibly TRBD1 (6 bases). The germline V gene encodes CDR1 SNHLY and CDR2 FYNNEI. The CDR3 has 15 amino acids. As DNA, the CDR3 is TGTGCCGGCAGGAACAGGGCGTGGGGCACAGATACGCAGTATTTT. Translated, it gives CAGRNRAWGTDTQYF.

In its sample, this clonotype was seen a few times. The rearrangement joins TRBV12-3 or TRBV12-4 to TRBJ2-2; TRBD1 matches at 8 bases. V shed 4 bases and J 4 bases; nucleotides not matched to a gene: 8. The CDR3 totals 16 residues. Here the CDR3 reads CASSSWGQGATGELFF. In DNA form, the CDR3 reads TGTGCCAGCAGTTCATGGGGGCAGGGGGCCACCGGGGAGCTGTTTTTT.

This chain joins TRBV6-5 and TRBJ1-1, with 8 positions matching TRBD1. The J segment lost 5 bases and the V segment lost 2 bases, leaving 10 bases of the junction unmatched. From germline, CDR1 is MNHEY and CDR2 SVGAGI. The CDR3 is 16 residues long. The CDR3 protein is CASSYQGAGRRTEAFF. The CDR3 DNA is TGTGCCAGCAGTTACCAGGGGGCAGGGAGAAGGACTGAAGCTTTCTTT.

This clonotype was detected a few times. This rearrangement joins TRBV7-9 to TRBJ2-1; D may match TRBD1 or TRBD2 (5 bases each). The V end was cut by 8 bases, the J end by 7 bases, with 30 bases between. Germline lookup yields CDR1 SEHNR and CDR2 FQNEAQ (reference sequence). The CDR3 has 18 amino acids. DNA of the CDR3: TGTGCCAGCGACCGGGACCCGGGCAGGCGTCTTCGTGGGAATGAGCAGTTCTTC. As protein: CASDRDPGRRLRGNEQFF.

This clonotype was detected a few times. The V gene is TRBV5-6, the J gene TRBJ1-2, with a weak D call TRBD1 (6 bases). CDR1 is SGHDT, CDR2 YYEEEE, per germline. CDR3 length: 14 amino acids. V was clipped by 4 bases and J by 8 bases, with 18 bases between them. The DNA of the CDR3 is TGTGCCAGCAGCCCCAGATGGGGGCCGGGGGGCTACACCTTC. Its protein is CASSPRWGPGGYTF.

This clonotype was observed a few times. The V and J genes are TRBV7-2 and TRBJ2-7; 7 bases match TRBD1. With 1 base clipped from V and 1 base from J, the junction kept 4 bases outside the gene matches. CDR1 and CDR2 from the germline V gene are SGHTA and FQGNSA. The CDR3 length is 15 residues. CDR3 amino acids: CASSLDGRGSYEQYF. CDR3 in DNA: TGTGCCAGCAGCTTAGACGGCAGGGGGTCCTACGAGCAGTACTTC.

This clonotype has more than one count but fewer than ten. The DNA for the CDR3 is TGTGCCAGCAAGGCAGGTGCCTCTGGAAACACCATATATTTT. This gives the protein CASKAGASGNTIYF. The chain recombines TRBV12-3 or TRBV12-4 with TRBJ1-3; unclear D gene. The CDR3 runs to 14 residues. The germline V and J ends were trimmed by 7 bases and 0 bases, with 10 bases remaining between them.

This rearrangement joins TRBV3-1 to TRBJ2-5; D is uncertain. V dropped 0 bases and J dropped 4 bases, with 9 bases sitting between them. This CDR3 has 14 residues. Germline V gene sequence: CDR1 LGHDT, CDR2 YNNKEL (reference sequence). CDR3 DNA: TGTGCCAGCAGCCAAGATTCTTTGGGAGAGACCCAGTACTTC. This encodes CASSQDSLGETQYF.

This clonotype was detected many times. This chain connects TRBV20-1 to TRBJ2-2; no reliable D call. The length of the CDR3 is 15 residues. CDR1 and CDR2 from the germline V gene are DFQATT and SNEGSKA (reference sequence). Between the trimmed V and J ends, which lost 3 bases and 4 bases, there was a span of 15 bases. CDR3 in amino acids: CSARDPFRSTGELFF. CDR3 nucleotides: TGCAGTGCTAGGGACCCTTTTCGGAGCACCGGGGAGCTGTTTTTT.

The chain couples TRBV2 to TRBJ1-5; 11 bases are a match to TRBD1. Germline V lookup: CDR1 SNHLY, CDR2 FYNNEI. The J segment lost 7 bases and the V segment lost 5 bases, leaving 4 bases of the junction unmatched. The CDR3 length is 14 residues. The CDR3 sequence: CASSTGTGGQPQHF. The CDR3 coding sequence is TGTGCCAGCAGTACCGGGACAGGGGGGCAGCCCCAGCATTTT.

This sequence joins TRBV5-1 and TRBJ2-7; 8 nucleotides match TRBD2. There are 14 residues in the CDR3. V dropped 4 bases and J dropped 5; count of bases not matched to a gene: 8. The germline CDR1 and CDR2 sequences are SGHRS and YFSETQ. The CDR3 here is CASSRPAGDNEQYF. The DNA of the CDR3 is TGCGCCAGCAGCAGACCAGCGGGAGATAACGAGCAGTACTTC.